The following is a T cell receptor (beta chain) sequence with its context. The CDR3 runs to 13 residues. Looked up from germline, CDR1 is DFQATT and CDR2 is SNEGSKA (reference sequence). Between the trimmed V and J ends, which lost 5 bases and 9 bases, there was a span of 17 bases. The second PCR ran about 6 to 12 cycles with a sample-barcoded 5' primer and J-beta primers. TCRdb analysed the 5' RACE reads with MiXCR anew, one entry per CDR3 protein. The sample shows approximately 1,000,000 distinct CDR3 sequences, under 55% of them seen only once. This sample stems from a study of blood T cells in healthy people across ages.

This TCR came from a woman aged 55-70 years in good health. The sample comprised blood. V and J are TRBV20-1 and TRBJ2-1; D may correspond to TRBD1 or TRBD2 (6 bases each). The CDR3 reads CSAPRGASAEQFF. In DNA, the CDR3 is TGCAGTGCTCCAAGGGGGGCGAGCGCTGAGCAGTTCTTC.